This T cell receptor beta chain emerged from a study of read filtering for tumor transcriptome and immune sequencing. The trim removed 4 bases at V and 1 base at J, leaving 7 bases unmatched. Germline-derived CDR1 and CDR2 are SGHTS and YDEGEE. CDR3 length: 17 amino acids. This library used roughly 430 ng RNA and molecular barcoded adaptors spanning alpha/delta and beta/gamma chains. From the reads, TCRdb called clonotypes with MiXCR, one entry per CDR3 protein. The sample has around 140,000 distinct CDR3 sequences; roughly 13% are singletons. Sequenced: a population of CD138-negative cells sorted from bone marrow. The V and J genes are TRBV5-8 and TRBJ2-4; 11 bases line up with TRBD1. This clonotype was obtained from a donor at least 40 years old with multiple myeloma. The CDR3 here is CASSTGDRGNAKNIQYF. The CDR3 DNA reads TGTGCCAGCAGCACGGGGGACAGGGGGAACGCCAAAAACATTCAGTACTTC.